The next 5 T cell receptor beta chains were all read from a single sample in a study of blood T cell repertoires in COVID-19. Clones were read by immunoSEQ multiplex PCR, and TCRdb kept only the in-frame ones, dropping some. The table includes 200,000 to 250,000 clones, roughly four fifths detected once. The sample comprised PBMCs or T cells enriched from blood (not recorded which). Every receptor here comes from a man aged 40-49 years who had recovered from COVID-19.

This clone appeared a single time. The chain carries TRBV7-8 and TRBJ2-3, with D possibly TRBD2 on 5 matching bases. Germline CDR1 and CDR2: SGHVS and FQNEAQ. This CDR3 region has 13 residues. Trimming shortened V by 1 base and J by 6 bases, and 8 bases separated the two germline ends. DNA of the CDR3: TGTGCCAGCAGCTTAGTGCGGGCCGATACGCAGTATTTT. Translating gives CASSLVRADTQYF.

This chain links TRBV7-2 with TRBJ1-1; D is ambiguous. Germline V lookup: CDR1 SGHTA, CDR2 FQGNSA. V was trimmed by 0 bases and J by 5 bases, leaving 4 bases between them. The CDR3 runs 12 residues. The DNA of the CDR3 is TGTGCCAGCAGCTTAGCCGGGACTGAAGCTTTCTTT. Translated, it gives CASSLAGTEAFF.

The gene calls are TRBV14 and TRBJ2-5; 7 bases match TRBD1. Germline CDR1 and CDR2: SGHDN and FVKESK. The CDR3 sequence is 15 residues long. Trimming cost V 3 bases and J 5 bases; bases outside gene matches: 9. In DNA form, the CDR3 reads TGTGCCAGCAGCCAGCTACGAGGGGGCTCGGAGACCCAGTACTTC. Its protein product is CASSQLRGGSETQYF.

This chain connects TRBV11-2 to TRBJ1-1; D remains ambiguous. The V and J ends lost 4 bases and 8 bases respectively, with 14 bases between them. Germline-derived CDR1 and CDR2 are SGHAT and FQNNGV. This CDR3 region has 13 residues. CDR3 sequence (DNA): TGTGCCAGCAGCTCCGCGTTTGAGGGAGAAGCTTTCTTT. Translation gives CASSSAFEGEAFF.

Turning to this clone: The same CDR3 can be traced to other DNA sequences in this sample. The V and J genes are TRBV20-1 and TRBJ2-1; D is unclear. This CDR3 is built from 11 residues. In germline, CDR1 is DFQATT, CDR2 SNEGSKA (reference sequence). The germline V and J ends were trimmed by 3 bases and 4 bases, with 4 bases remaining between them. CDR3: CSARSYNEQFF. As DNA, the CDR3 is TGCAGTGCTAGGTCGTACAATGAGCAGTTCTTC.